Listed here is a single T cell receptor beta chain. The table lists this clone with many counts. It lacks a known antigen. No much larger clone is present one base from it, and per-base qualities are unavailable. The cohort was made up of hundreds of healthy bone marrow donors. All cohort members were sampled while nominally healthy, although unrecorded immune exposures were likely present. The donor tested CMV seropositive, placing the donor among the approximately 290 seropositive members of the cohort. Every donor gave a peripheral blood sample, and the peripheral blood mononuclear cells from that sample were used for TCR beta sequencing. Genomic DNA was extracted from the blood cell samples with the Qiagen DNeasy Blood Extraction Kit. Library preparation employed the immunoSEQ multiplex PCR assay. For the multiplex PCR, a mixture combining 60 forward primers for TCR Vbeta segments and 13 reverse primers for TCR Jbeta segments was used. A multiplex PCR assay on genomic DNA amplified the CDR3 region of rearranged TCR beta genes. On the Illumina HiSeq System, the amplified TCR beta libraries were sequenced as 87-base-pair reads. The original methods were these. A later analysis counted approximately 74 million unique TCR beta chains across the 700 or so repertoires, and 10 million to 12 million of these chains were shared by at least two donors. A nearest-neighbor algorithm error-corrected the raw reads and collapsed the reads into unique sequences, merging closely related sequences to remove PCR and sequencing errors. To assign V, D and J gene segments, CDR3 sequences were aligned to IMGT reference sequences. For a sequence to be retained, a match of at least six nucleotides to both a V gene segment and a J gene segment was required. Rearrangements were classified as productive when the CDR3 lacked stop codons and remained in frame with V and J, and all other rearrangements were classified as non-productive. CDR3 was defined by IMGT convention, running from the second conserved V-encoded cysteine to the conserved J-encoded phenylalanine. The earlier analysis of 550 to 650 of the donors excluded any sequence lacking an unambiguous match to a single V gene segment. In an earlier analysis of some 590 of the donors, V segments were called functional above 56.7% productive rearrangements and were called segregating when the between-donor standard deviation exceeded 5%. A statistical classification framework was built to diagnose cytomegalovirus status from the catalog of TCR beta chain sequences. In a later analysis, TCR nucleotide sequences were compared against IMGT/GENE-DB human TR gene sequences so that V and J genes could be assigned. The TCRdist pipeline was used in a later analysis to assign CDR3 sequences and most-parsimonious VDJ recombination scenarios. A later analysis defined each TCR beta chain by its CDR3 amino acid sequence plus V-gene family, and excluded reads lacking a unique V-gene family. A later analysis removed over 500 highly shared, low-generation-probability nucleotide sequences to deal with suspected cross-contamination and a sequencing artifact. In a later analysis, a clonal expansion index was calculated for each public chain from normalized within-repertoire ranks of inferred template counts. In a later analysis, generation probabilities were computed using a VDJ recombination model fitted to out-of-frame rearrangements, and the results were checked against IGoR. In a later analysis, hypergeometric tests were used to score TCR-TCR, TCR-HLA and TCR-CMV co-occurrence, with a repertoire-size bias correction applied to TCR pairs. In a later analysis, false discovery rates were estimated by permuting HLA or CMV assignments 20 times. In a later analysis, co-occurring TCRs were grouped with DBSCAN, and TCRdist sequence similarity was added when clustering was performed within HLA-allele-positive subsets. Co-occurrence clustering excluded repertoires with fewer than 30,000 or more than 120,000 public chains, plus five with anomalous nucleotide sharing. In its TCRdb copy, this immuneACCESS table keeps in-frame sequences only and misses some clones. Where compared with another copy, unresolved V genes explain less than half of these, and the others have no known cause. The D gene and trimming were derived from the DNA, and the V and J assignments and clone size from that table. The sample table lists about 69,000 clones, about 74% of them with a count of one. In total, the top ten clones hold around 10% of the sample.

The source of the sample is a study of cytomegalovirus exposure and HLA in healthy donors (dated by TCRdb to about 2017). For the wider study: In an earlier analysis of some 610 of the donors, under 300 Gb of sequence data and some 100 million unique TCR beta sequences from some 170 million T cells were reported. The later analysis used no new phenotypic data to find candidate immune exposures, relying instead on TCR beta sequences and their occurrence across donors. Four to six DR-DQ haplotypes were handled as single units for association and clustering, since linkage in the cohort was strong. The genetic ancestry cluster associated with self-reported Caucasian donors included 81% of the approximately 410 genotyped donors. Donor age, sex, ethnicity and CMV serostatus were compiled alongside the repertoire data. All discovery cohort repertoires had been generated on a single sequencing platform. Approximately 310 gigabases of sequencing data and tens of millions of unique TCR sequences were included in an early release covering 500 to 750 HLA-typed donors. The aim of the study was to test whether cataloging public T cell receptors could identify signatures of past pathogen exposure. An earlier analysis of about 620 of the donors applied high-throughput TCR beta sequencing to assess whether each TCR beta V gene segment acted as functional or pseudogenic. Among about 400 genotyped donors of the cohort, an average of around 250,000 unique TCR beta nucleotide sequences was sequenced per donor, of which about 20% were non-productive. Besides the first cohort of 550 to 750 subjects, a separate validation cohort made up of around 120 different subjects was used. Genome-wide SNP genotypes for about 65% of the 666 donors were used in a later genetic analysis, which treated that subset as a discovery cohort. Both class I and class II loci were covered by HLA typing, at four-digit resolution. To predict cytomegalovirus infection status, the study brought together high-throughput TCR immunosequencing, statistical association of individual TCRs with disease status, and machine learning. A later analysis re-analyzed previously published TCR beta repertoires from 666 donors and added high-resolution HLA genotyping to study TCR occurrence patterns. The number of donors typed differed by locus, with roughly 629-640 for A, B, C, DRB1 and DQB1, 522 for DQA1, 600 to 610 for DPA1, and around 450 for DPB1. Using immunosequencing, the study profiled T cell repertoires from fewer than 700 subjects and related those repertoires to cytomegalovirus serostatus. Broad study findings and their caveats: In a later analysis, several top co-occurrence clusters were reported to appear linked to parvovirus B19, influenza, CMV and Epstein-Barr virus. A later genetic analysis reported fewer N-insertions in productive TCRs among donors in an Asian-associated ancestry cluster than the roughly 670-donor mean. A further reported finding was that TCR beta sequences accurately predicted the HLA-A and HLA-B alleles for most subjects in the first cohort. In a later analysis, HLA-associated TCR beta chains were found to be more clonally expanded and to have lower generation probabilities than equally common non-associated chains. A group of highly shared sequence variants was considered likely to be a technical artifact of the sequencing pipeline. A few of the identified cytomegalovirus-associated TCR beta chains were confirmed in vitro to be specific for cytomegalovirus antigens. Because some donors lacked HLA typing at each locus, the association tests relied only on the typed subset. Most TCR sequences were seen in very few donors, while some public TCRs were found in many individuals. In the study, about 150 TCR beta chains were listed as associated with cytomegalovirus. The classifier was reported to diagnose cytomegalovirus status with high specificity and sensitivity in both the original and validation cohorts. Broadly in line with IMGT annotations, most TCR beta V segments showed up in productive rearrangements about 87% or about 30% of the time in an earlier analysis of approximately 640 of the donors. According to a later analysis, most CMV-associated TCR beta chains appeared to be HLA-restricted, and the HLA associations seemed to be driven largely by CMV exposure. Correlated functional status among segregating V segments might reflect linkage disequilibrium, but an unknown experimental factor could not be ruled out. In a later analysis, some 18,000 TCR beta sequences were associated with specific HLA alleles at a false discovery rate of 0.05. It was suggested by the authors that the approach could potentially be generalized to other disease states and immunological phenotypes. The presence/absence analyses assumed that sequencing depth was roughly uniform across donors, and that assumption may not be true. In a later analysis, the rate of TCR association differed among HLA loci, with DRB1 alleles having the most associated TCRs and HLA-C alleles having the fewest. When HLA alleles, especially DR and DQ, strongly co-occurred, attributing TCR associations to individual alleles was difficult. A later genetic analysis associated a missense DCLRE1C variant with V-gene and J-gene trimming of TCR beta chains, and an independent cohort replicated the association. This cohort had only TCR beta chains sequenced, and the lack of alpha or paired-chain data limited which features could be detected. Because counts were too low, some 16 rarely observed V segments, including chromosome 9 orphons, were excluded from the earlier analysis of several hundred of the donors. Immune exposure information for the cohort was limited to CMV serostatus.

This receptor was obtained from a woman aged 55-69 years in good health and CMV-seropositive. Sample: PBMCs.

The nucleotide sequence is given as TGTGCCAGTAGTATGTCCAGGGACAATCAGCCCCAGCATTTT. This codes for CASSMSRDNQPQHF. This sequence uses TRBV19 and TRBJ1-5; possibly the D gene is TRBD1, per 5 matching bases. The CDR3 spans 14 residues, from the cysteine through the phenylalanine. Just the 42-base CDR3 DNA is kept, in frame starting at base 1. The junction shows trimming of 3 bases on V and 3 bases on J, plus 9 bases between the germline ends. CDR1 is given as LNHDA and CDR2 as SQIVND, both from the germline V gene (reference sequence).